A selection of T cell receptor beta chains follows, all from one sample in a study of CD4+ T cells in melanoma. Profiled with immunoSEQ multiplex PCR; TCRdb holds only in-frame clones, not every one. Of 50,000 to 60,000 clones in the sample, more than 60% were seen once. Sequencing was done on a sample of tumor tissue. The source of these receptors is a human donor with melanoma. The CDR3 runs from the conserved cysteine through the conserved F or W. The D gene is left open where the match is weak. Clone size, where shown, is once, few, many, or a class for clones that have expanded.

d_gene: .
abundance: .
j_gene: TRBJ2-3
v_gene: TRBV7-2
CDR3nt: TGTGCCAGCAGCCGCCCAGTGGTAGAGGCGGATACGCAGTATTTT
CDR3aa: CASSRPVVEADTQYF

d_gene: TRBD1
abundance: .
j_gene: TRBJ2-7
v_gene: TRBV2
CDR3nt: TGTGCCAGCAGTCCTCTAGGGACAGGGAGGTACGAGCAGTACTTC
CDR3aa: CASSPLGTGRYEQYF

d_gene: .
abundance: .
j_gene: TRBJ1-5
v_gene: TRBV7-2
CDR3nt: TGTGCCAGCAGCTTAGCAATGAATAGCAATCAGCCCCAGCATTTT
CDR3aa: CASSLAMNSNQPQHF

d_gene: .
abundance: .
j_gene: TRBJ1-5
v_gene: TRBV19
CDR3nt: TGTGCCAGTAGTATAGGGGGATGGGGCAATCAGCCCCAGCATTTT
CDR3aa: CASSIGGWGNQPQHF

d_gene: .
abundance: .
j_gene: TRBJ1-4
v_gene: TRBV27
CDR3nt: TGTGCCAGCAGCCACGGCAATGGCTGGGGGACTAATGAAAAACTGTTTTTT
CDR3aa: CASSHGNGWGTNEKLFF

d_gene: .
abundance: .
j_gene: TRBJ1-1
v_gene: TRBV19
CDR3nt: TGTGCCAGTAGTATCAGAACGGAGGCAGCAGCTTTCTTT
CDR3aa: CASSIRTEAAAFF

d_gene: .
abundance: .
j_gene: TRBJ2-7
v_gene: TRBV4-1
CDR3nt: TGCGCCAGCAGCAACGGCGAGCAGTACTTC
CDR3aa: CASSNGEQYF

d_gene: TRBD1
abundance: .
j_gene: TRBJ2-3
v_gene: TRBV6-6
CDR3nt: TGTGCCAGCAGTTCGCCCCCGGGACAGGAAACAGATACGCAGTATTTT
CDR3aa: CASSSPPGQETDTQYF

d_gene: .
abundance: .
j_gene: TRBJ2-3
v_gene: TRBV2
CDR3nt: TGTGCCAGCGTGACAGAGCACACAGATACGCAGTATTTT
CDR3aa: CASVTEHTDTQYF

d_gene: .
abundance: .
j_gene: TRBJ1-5
v_gene: TRBV7-2
CDR3nt: TGTGCCAGCAGCTCTGGGGGACTTAGAAAGGGTCAGCCCCAGCATTTT
CDR3aa: CASSSGGLRKGQPQHF

d_gene: .
abundance: .
j_gene: TRBJ2-3
v_gene: TRBV4-1
CDR3nt: TGCGCCAGCAGCCAAGTAGGTACACTGACAGATACGCAGTATTTT
CDR3aa: CASSQVGTLTDTQYF

d_gene: TRBD1
abundance: .
j_gene: TRBJ1-4
v_gene: TRBV28
CDR3nt: TGTGCCAGCAGCCCCCACAGGGGCAGAGGTGAAAAACTGTTTTTT
CDR3aa: CASSPHRGRGEKLFF

d_gene: .
abundance: .
j_gene: TRBJ1-2
v_gene: TRBV6-6
CDR3nt: TGTGCCAGCAGTTACCCTGGGGGGCTGGATGGCTACACCTTC
CDR3aa: CASSYPGGLDGYTF

d_gene: .
abundance: few
j_gene: TRBJ2-7
v_gene: TRBV7-9
CDR3nt: TGTGCCAGCAGCTTAGGACCCAACGAGCAGTACTTC
CDR3aa: CASSLGPNEQYF

d_gene: TRBD2
abundance: .
j_gene: TRBJ2-1
v_gene: TRBV5-4
CDR3nt: TGTGCCAGCAGCTTGGTAGCGGGGGGGCTTGGCAATGAGCAGTTCTTC
CDR3aa: CASSLVAGGLGNEQFF

d_gene: TRBD2
abundance: .
j_gene: TRBJ2-7
v_gene: TRBV7-2
CDR3nt: TGTGCCAGCAGTCGGCAGTGGGCCCTAGCGGGGGTGAGGGAGCAGTACTTC
CDR3aa: CASSRQWALAGVREQYF

d_gene: .
abundance: .
j_gene: TRBJ1-2
v_gene: TRBV5-6
CDR3nt: TGTGCCAGCAGCTTGGGACGGATCCACTTGGGCTACACCTTC
CDR3aa: CASSLGRIHLGYTF

d_gene: .
abundance: .
j_gene: TRBJ2-1
v_gene: TRBV6-5
CDR3nt: TGTGCCAGCTCTGGGGGGCCCTCCTACAATGAGCAGTTCTTC
CDR3aa: CASSGGPSYNEQFF

d_gene: .
abundance: .
j_gene: TRBJ1-5
v_gene: TRBV5-6
CDR3nt: TGTGCCAGCAGCTTGTCGGGCAGTAGCAATCAGCCCCAGCATTTT
CDR3aa: CASSLSGSSNQPQHF

d_gene: TRBD2
abundance: .
j_gene: TRBJ2-1
v_gene: TRBV5-1
CDR3nt: TGCGCCAGCAGCTTGCGTCCTAGCGGAGATTACAATGAGCAGTTCTTC
CDR3aa: CASSLRPSGDYNEQFF

d_gene: .
abundance: .
j_gene: TRBJ1-5
v_gene: TRBV6-1
CDR3nt: TGTGCCAGCAGTTCCCCGGGGCGCAATCAGCCCCAGCATTTT
CDR3aa: CASSSPGRNQPQHF

d_gene: TRBD2
abundance: .
j_gene: TRBJ2-2
v_gene: TRBV11-2
CDR3nt: TGTGCCAGCAACCGACTAGCGGGCGCTACCGGGGAGCTGTTTTTT
CDR3aa: CASNRLAGATGELFF

d_gene: .
abundance: medium-sized
j_gene: TRBJ1-4
v_gene: TRBV6-6
CDR3nt: TGTGCCAGCAGTTATGGGGAACTTAATGAAAAACTGTTTTTT
CDR3aa: CASSYGELNEKLFF

d_gene: .
abundance: .
j_gene: TRBJ2-3
v_gene: TRBV28
CDR3nt: TGTGCCAGCAGTCCCCCGCCTGGAGGATCGCTCACAGATACGCAGTATTTT
CDR3aa: CASSPPPGGSLTDTQYF

d_gene: .
abundance: .
j_gene: TRBJ2-7
v_gene: TRBV6-6
CDR3nt: TGTGCCAGCAGTATGCAGGGGTTCTACGAGCAGTACTTC
CDR3aa: CASSMQGFYEQYF

d_gene: .
abundance: .
j_gene: TRBJ1-2
v_gene: TRBV7-9
CDR3nt: TGTGCCAGCAGCTTAGTATCAGGGGACGGCTACACCTTC
CDR3aa: CASSLVSGDGYTF

d_gene: .
abundance: .
j_gene: TRBJ2-3
v_gene: TRBV4-3
CDR3nt: TGCGCCAGCAGCCAAGAAACCCGGACCGGAATTGTAGATACGCAGTATTTT
CDR3aa: CASSQETRTGIVDTQYF

d_gene: .
abundance: .
j_gene: TRBJ2-1
v_gene: TRBV9
CDR3nt: TGTGCCAGCAGCCCACCCGGGACTCTCGAGCAGTTCTTC
CDR3aa: CASSPPGTLEQFF

d_gene: .
abundance: .
j_gene: TRBJ2-3
v_gene: TRBV7-9
CDR3nt: TGTGCCAGCAGCCCCGCCGGGACACAAACGCAGTATTTT
CDR3aa: CASSPAGTQTQYF

d_gene: .
abundance: many
j_gene: TRBJ1-4
v_gene: TRBV2
CDR3nt: TGTGCCAGCAGTGAGACGAATGAAAAACTGTTTTTT
CDR3aa: CASSETNEKLFF

d_gene: .
abundance: few
j_gene: TRBJ2-7
v_gene: TRBV7-8
CDR3nt: TGTGCCAGCAGCTCGGGGTACTTGGCCTACGAGCAGTACTTC
CDR3aa: CASSSGYLAYEQYF

d_gene: .
abundance: few
j_gene: TRBJ2-2
v_gene: TRBV2
CDR3nt: TGTGCCAGCAGTGAAGTCGGGGGGAACACCGGGGAGCTGTTTTTT
CDR3aa: CASSEVGGNTGELFF

d_gene: .
abundance: .
j_gene: TRBJ2-7
v_gene: TRBV27
CDR3nt: TGTGCCAGCAGTATCAACCGGGACGGGTCCTACGAGCAGTACTTC
CDR3aa: CASSINRDGSYEQYF

d_gene: TRBD2
abundance: .
j_gene: TRBJ2-3
v_gene: TRBV7-8
CDR3nt: TGTGCCAGCAGCCCTTGGGAGGGCCGGACAGATACGCAGTATTTT
CDR3aa: CASSPWEGRTDTQYF

d_gene: .
abundance: .
j_gene: TRBJ2-1
v_gene: TRBV7-2
CDR3nt: TGTGCCAGCAGCTTAGACTCCGGATCCTACAATGAGCAGTTCTTC
CDR3aa: CASSLDSGSYNEQFF

d_gene: .
abundance: .
j_gene: TRBJ1-1
v_gene: TRBV30
CDR3nt: TGTGCCTGGAAATCGGACATGAACACTGAAGCTTTCTTT
CDR3aa: CAWKSDMNTEAFF

d_gene: .
abundance: .
j_gene: TRBJ1-5
v_gene: TRBV6-1
CDR3nt: TGTGCCAGCAGTGTGGGTGGCAGTAATAGCAATCAGCCCCAGCATTTT
CDR3aa: CASSVGGSNSNQPQHF

d_gene: .
abundance: few
j_gene: TRBJ2-2
v_gene: TRBV27
CDR3nt: TGTGCCAGCAGTGCCGCCTCCGGGGCTAACACCGGGGAGCTGTTTTTT
CDR3aa: CASSAASGANTGELFF

d_gene: .
abundance: .
j_gene: TRBJ1-6
v_gene: TRBV4-3
CDR3nt: TGCGCCAGCAGCCAAGATTTTTGGGCCTTTAGTAATTCACCCCTCCACTTT
CDR3aa: CASSQDFWAFSNSPLHF

d_gene: .
abundance: many
j_gene: TRBJ1-1
v_gene: TRBV5-5
CDR3nt: TGTGCCAGCAGATGGGGAACTGAAGCTTTCTTT
CDR3aa: CASRWGTEAFF

d_gene: .
abundance: .
j_gene: TRBJ2-2
v_gene: TRBV5-1
CDR3nt: TGCGCCAGCAGCTTCGACCCACAGGGATCGGCCGGGGAGCTGTTTTTT
CDR3aa: CASSFDPQGSAGELFF

d_gene: .
abundance: few
j_gene: TRBJ2-7
v_gene: TRBV7-3
CDR3nt: TGTGCCAGCAGCACCCAGACCGGAACCTACGAGCAGTACTTC
CDR3aa: CASSTQTGTYEQYF

d_gene: .
abundance: .
j_gene: TRBJ1-2
v_gene: TRBV6-5
CDR3nt: TGTGCCAGCCTGAAGGGGGGCAGGTTTAACTATGGCTACACCTTC
CDR3aa: CASLKGGRFNYGYTF

d_gene: TRBD1
abundance: .
j_gene: TRBJ2-7
v_gene: TRBV15
CDR3nt: TGTGCCACCCGGACAGGGGCTCTGGGCGAGCAGTACTTC
CDR3aa: CATRTGALGEQYF

d_gene: .
abundance: .
j_gene: TRBJ2-3
v_gene: TRBV5-1
CDR3nt: TGCGCCAGCAGGCGAAGGGACACAGATACGCAGTATTTT
CDR3aa: CASRRRDTDTQYF

d_gene: .
abundance: medium-sized
j_gene: TRBJ1-2
v_gene: TRBV5-5
CDR3nt: TGTGCCAGCAGCTTTCACAACCGAGACTATGGCTACACCTTC
CDR3aa: CASSFHNRDYGYTF

d_gene: TRBD2
abundance: .
j_gene: TRBJ2-7
v_gene: TRBV6-5
CDR3nt: TGTGCCAGCAGTACCACACTAGCGGGGGTTTACGAGCAGTACTTC
CDR3aa: CASSTTLAGVYEQYF

d_gene: .
abundance: many
j_gene: TRBJ2-7
v_gene: TRBV4-2
CDR3nt: TGTGCCAGCAGCCAAGATAGGGACTACGAGCAGTACTTC
CDR3aa: CASSQDRDYEQYF

d_gene: TRBD1
abundance: .
j_gene: TRBJ2-2
v_gene: TRBV6-6
CDR3nt: TGTGCCACGGGACAGGGGGCTGTCGTCGGGGAGCTGTTTTTT
CDR3aa: CATGQGAVVGELFF

d_gene: TRBD2
abundance: .
j_gene: TRBJ2-7
v_gene: TRBV6-6
CDR3nt: TGTGCCAGCAGCCCTGAGGGGACTATTTCCTACGAGCAGTACTTC
CDR3aa: CASSPEGTISYEQYF

d_gene: TRBD1
abundance: .
j_gene: TRBJ2-1
v_gene: TRBV7-9
CDR3nt: TGTGCCAGCAGCTTAGAGTTGGGGACAGTTTACAATGAGCAGTTCTTC
CDR3aa: CASSLELGTVYNEQFF

d_gene: .
abundance: .
j_gene: TRBJ2-3
v_gene: TRBV4-3
CDR3nt: TGCGCCAGCAGCCAAGACAGGGTAACAGATACGCAGTATTTT
CDR3aa: CASSQDRVTDTQYF

d_gene: TRBD1
abundance: .
j_gene: TRBJ1-1
v_gene: TRBV5-1
CDR3nt: TGCGCCAGCAGCCCCGTCCCCCTCGGGACAGGGATAGCTTTCTTT
CDR3aa: CASSPVPLGTGIAFF